These 30 T cell receptor beta chains came from one sample sequenced in a study of OX40 agonist ivuxolimab in advanced cancers. Using immunoSEQ multiplex PCR, the repertoire was profiled, and TCRdb retains in-frame clones only, with some absent. Of around 8,000 clones detected, roughly 80% appear once; the ten largest clones hold roughly 80%. The material was CD4+ or CD8+ T cells sorted from blood, obtained in a trial of the OX40 agonist ivuxolimab. The receptors stem from an adult with an advanced solid tumor such as melanoma, head and neck, liver or kidney cancer.

The chain has TRBV5-6 and TRBJ2-3, with 9 bases aligning to TRBD2. Germline CDR1 and CDR2: SGHDT and YYEEEE. The CDR3 has 13 residues. J lost 6 bases, V lost 7 bases, and 6 bases had no gene match. In DNA, the CDR3 is TGTGCCAGCGGCATAGCGGGGGCGGATACGCAGTATTTT. This sequence encodes CASGIAGADTQYF. Filled out from reference TRBV5-6 and TRBJ2-3, the complete variable domain reads DAGVTQSPTHLIKTRGQQVTLRCSPKSGHDTVSWYQQALGQGPQFIFQYYEEEERQRGNFPDRFSGHQFPNYSSELNVNALLLGDSALYLCASGIAGADTQYFGPGTRLTVL.

With regard to this clone: This sample also contains other DNA sequences that code for the same CDR3. The chain links TRBV9 to TRBJ2-2; no firm D call. Per germline, CDR1 SGDLS and CDR2 YYNGEE. V shed 2 bases and J shed 4 bases, with 9 bases lying between them. The CDR3 sequence is 14 residues long. CDR3 DNA: TGTGCCAGCAGCGTTGGGTTAGGCACCGGGGAGCTGTTTTTT. Its protein is CASSVGLGTGELFF.

The J gene is TRBJ2-5, the V gene TRBV2; TRBD2 aligns across 10 bases. CDR3 size: 14 residues. Trimming took 7 bases from V and 5 from J; bases not matched to a gene: 7. Germline V CDR1 and CDR2: SNHLY, FYNNEI. Here the CDR3 reads CASTAIAGGETQYF. The CDR3 nucleotides are TGTGCCAGCACGGCAATAGCGGGGGGTGAGACCCAGTACTTC. Using reference TRBV2 and TRBJ2-5 for the parts outside the CDR3, the full variable domain is EPEVTQTPSHQVTQMGQEVILRCVPISNHLYFYWYRQILGQKVEFLVSFYNNEISEKSEIFDDQFSVERPDGSNFTLKIRSTKLEDSAMYFCASTAIAGGETQYFGPGTRLLVL.

The chain recombines TRBV10-1 with TRBJ1-6; D gene ambiguous. V was cut by 4 bases and J by 0 bases, with 22 bases left in between. Germline V lookup: CDR1 WNHNN, CDR2 SYGVQD (reference sequence). This CDR3 spans 20 amino acids. The CDR3 is CASSALLAQSASSYNSPLHF. In nucleotides, the CDR3 is TGCGCCAGCAGTGCTTTGTTAGCACAGTCTGCCAGCTCCTATAATTCACCCCTCCACTTT.

The chain combines TRBV12-1 with TRBJ1-4; TRBD1 is the table's D call, not checked against the DNA. TRBV12-1 is a pseudogene. The CDR3 totals 14 residues. Written as DNA, the CDR3 is TGTGCCAGCAGCTCGGGACAGGGGAATGAAAAACTGTTTTTT. It codes for CASSSGQGNEKLFF.

The CDR3 DNA reads as TGTGCCAGCAGCGAGAGGACAGCTTCACCCCTCCACTTT. This gives the protein CASSERTASPLHF. The rearrangement joins TRBV9 to TRBJ1-6, with D possibly being TRBD1 (6 bases). V was cut by 3 bases and J by 9 bases, with 10 bases left in between. The CDR3 spans 13 residues. Germline CDR1 is SGDLS and CDR2 is YYNGEE.

The V gene is TRBV13, the J gene TRBJ2-7, with 10 bases that match TRBD2. The germline V gene encodes CDR1 PRHDT and CDR2 FYEKMQ (reference sequence). V dropped 2 bases and J dropped 5; count of bases not matched to a gene: 6. The CDR3 extends over 15 amino acids. This CDR3 reads CASSLYLAGAHEQYF. The CDR3 DNA sequence: TGTGCCAGCAGCTTATATCTAGCGGGGGCGCACGAGCAGTACTTC.

This chain uses TRBV30 with TRBJ2-4; TRBD2 agrees at 8 bases. CDR3 length: 14 amino acids. V gave up 2 bases and J gave up 4 bases; unmatched junction bases: 4. The germline V gene encodes CDR1 GTSNPN and CDR2 SVGIG (reference sequence). The CDR3 sequence: CAWSHGGGKNIQYF. The CDR3 DNA is TGTGCCTGGAGTCACGGGGGGGGGAAAAACATTCAGTACTTC.

In nucleotides, the CDR3 is TGTGCCAGCAGCGTAGTCCCGCGGGAAACCGGGGAGCTGTTTTTT. Its translation is CASSVVPRETGELFF. The V and J genes are TRBV9 and TRBJ2-2; possible D gene TRBD2, 6 bases. Germline CDR1 reads SGDLS; CDR2 reads YYNGEE. V lost 0 bases and J 5 bases, leaving 11 bases between the germline ends. This CDR3 spans 15 amino acids.

This clone was seen once. The V call is TRBV27, the J call TRBJ1-1, with TRBD1 matching over 8 bases. The CDR3 sequence is 14 residues long. Germline V gene data show CDR1 as MNHEY and CDR2 as SMNVEV (reference sequence). The ends lost 2 bases at V and 4 bases at J; junction bases unmatched: 3. The CDR3, as DNA: TGTGCCAGCAGTTTAACAGGGGGGAGCACTGAAGCTTTCTTT. Amino acids: CASSLTGGSTEAFF.

As DNA, the CDR3 is TGTGCCAGCAGCGAGGGGGGTGGGACAGGCGCCTACGAGCAGTACTTC. This sequence encodes CASSEGGGTGAYEQYF. The chain joins TRBV9 to TRBJ2-7; 8 bases match TRBD1. With 3 bases clipped from V and 2 bases from J, the junction kept 10 bases outside the gene matches. Germline V CDR1 and CDR2: SGDLS, YYNGEE. The CDR3 length is 16 residues.

The rearrangement uses TRBV4-1 and TRBJ1-2; tentatively, D is TRBD1 (6 bases). Germline V gives CDR1 MGHRA, CDR2 YSYEKL. Trimming left V 4 bases short and J 4 bases short, with 16 bases between. This CDR3 contains 15 residues. CDR3 in amino acids: CASSPIQTGLYGYTF. The CDR3 DNA sequence: TGCGCCAGCAGCCCGATTCAGACAGGACTCTATGGCTACACCTTC.

DNA of the CDR3: TGTGCCAGCAGTCGCCAGGGGAACGAGCAGTACTTC. It translates to CASSRQGNEQYF. The J gene is TRBJ2-7, the V gene TRBV6-1; maybe TRBD1 (6 bases). The CDR3 runs to 12 residues. Germline CDR1 is MNHNS and CDR2 is SASEGT. V was trimmed by 5 bases and J by 5 bases, leaving 10 bases between them.

The chain combines TRBV15 with TRBJ2-1; 9 nucleotides agree with TRBD1. J lost 8 bases, V lost 5 bases, and 10 bases had no gene match. CDR3 size: 15 residues. CDR1 is LNHNV and CDR2 is YYDKDF in the germline V gene (reference sequence). The CDR3 DNA reads as TGTGCCACCAGCTTTCGAACAGGGGGCGCGGATGAGCAGTTCTTC. It codes for CATSFRTGGADEQFF.

This sequence joins TRBV29-1 and TRBJ1-2; 7 nucleotides agree with TRBD1. The CDR3 spans 13 residues. Germline V gene data show CDR1 as SQVTM and CDR2 as ANQGSEA. With 7 bases clipped from V and 1 base from J, the junction kept 6 bases outside the gene matches. The CDR3 DNA is TGCAGCGGAAGGGACAGCATTAACTATGGCTACACCTTC. Translated, it gives CSGRDSINYGYTF.

The chain has TRBV5-1 and TRBJ2-7; 11 bases fit TRBD2. CDR3 length: 14 amino acids. Germline V gene sequence: CDR1 SGHRS, CDR2 YFSETQ. The trim removed 4 bases at V and 6 bases at J, leaving 6 bases unmatched. The CDR3 nucleotides are TGCGCCAGCAGCGCCACTAGCGGGGGAGGCGAGCAGTACTTC. Translated: CASSATSGGGEQYF.

The genes are TRBV27 and TRBJ1-2, with TRBD1 matching over 8 bases. Germline CDR1 reads MNHEY; CDR2 reads SMNVEV (reference sequence). CDR3 length: 14 amino acids. The V segment lost 4 bases and the J segment 4 bases; nucleotides outside the gene matches: 5. The CDR3 DNA reads as TGTGCCAGCAGTTCCAGGGGGCTCGGCTATGGCTACACCTTC. It codes for CASSSRGLGYGYTF.

The rearrangement joins TRBV4-2 to TRBJ1-1, with D perhaps TRBD1 (6 bases). V lost 0 bases to trimming and J lost 0 bases, with 17 bases between them. CDR3 length: 18 amino acids. Looked up from germline, CDR1 is LGHNA and CDR2 is YNFKEQ. The CDR3 reads CASSQEDRDGSLNTEAFF. CDR3 nucleotide sequence: TGTGCCAGCAGCCAAGAGGACAGAGACGGGTCTCTGAACACTGAAGCTTTCTTT.

This CDR3 reads CASSSAGQTISYEQYF. The DNA of the CDR3 is TGTGCCAGCAGCTCTGCGGGACAGACGATCTCCTACGAGCAGTACTTC. The genes are TRBV7-9 and TRBJ2-7; possibly TRBD1 for D (7 bases). CDR1 SEHNR and CDR2 FQNEAQ come from the germline V gene (reference sequence). The CDR3 is 16 residues long. Trimming took 4 bases from V and 0 from J, leaving 16 bases between them.

The rearrangement joins TRBV7-6 to TRBJ2-6; no reliable D call. With 2 bases removed from V and 0 bases from J, the gap between germline ends came to 5 bases. In germline, CDR1 is SGHVS, CDR2 FNYEAQ. This CDR3 has 15 residues. CDR3 nucleotide sequence: TGTGCCAGCAGCTTATACATCTCTGGGGCCAACGTCCTGACTTTC. Amino acids: CASSLYISGANVLTF. Combining the CDR3 with reference TRBV7-6 and TRBJ2-6 gives the whole variable domain GAGVSQSPRYKVTKRGQDVALRCDPISGHVSLYWYRQALGQGPEFLTYFNYEAQQDKSGLPNDRFSAERPEGSISTLTIQRTEQRDSAMYRCASSLYISGANVLTFGAGSRLTVL.

This clone came up once. The chain uses TRBV5-1 and TRBJ1-2; weak D call: TRBD1 (6 bases). V was cut by 6 bases and J by 8 bases, with 23 bases left in between. The CDR3 covers 15 residues. Germline assignment: CDR1 SGHRS and CDR2 YFSETQ. This chain's CDR3 is CASTSGTPIREGYTF. DNA for the CDR3: TGCGCCAGCACCTCCGGGACACCAATTCGTGAAGGCTACACCTTC.

This clone has a single count. Written as DNA, the CDR3 is TGTGCCAGTAGTATTACAGGGGGAAATGAGCAGTTCTTC. Translating gives CASSITGGNEQFF. The chain joins TRBV19 to TRBJ2-1; 8 positions match TRBD1. Germline V gives CDR1 LNHDA, CDR2 SQIVND (reference sequence). This CDR3 contains 13 residues. V dropped 3 bases and J dropped 7; count of bases not matched to a gene: 2.

This clone was picked up one time. V is TRBV5-4 and J is TRBJ1-1; 8 nucleotides match TRBD1. Germline V gene lookup returns CDR1 SGHNT and CDR2 YYREEE (reference sequence). V lost 5 bases and J lost 7; bases outside the gene matches: 7. This CDR3 has 13 amino acids. CDR3 sequence (DNA): TGTGCCAGCAGTTCGGGACAGGAGGTTGAAGCTTTCTTT. It yields the protein CASSSGQEVEAFF.

This clone was seen just once. The chain's CDR3 is CASRPVGGDTNEKLFF. The DNA for the CDR3 is TGTGCCAGCAGGCCCGTTGGGGGCGATACTAATGAAAAACTGTTTTTT. The gene calls are TRBV6-4 and TRBJ1-4, with TRBD1 as a possible D gene (6 bases). CDR1 is MRHNA and CDR2 is SNTAGT in the germline V gene. The CDR3 has 16 amino acids. The V end lost 6 bases, the J end lost 2 bases, and 16 bases lay between the germline ends.

The chain carries TRBV10-1 and TRBJ2-2, with D possibly TRBD1 on 5 matching bases. V shed 6 bases and J shed 1 base, with 9 bases lying between them. This CDR3 region has 14 residues. Germline V lookup: CDR1 WNHNN, CDR2 SYGVQD (reference sequence). In DNA, the CDR3 is TGCGCCAGCAGACCGACAGAGAACACCGGGGAGCTGTTTTTT. Translated, it gives CASRPTENTGELFF.

The chain couples TRBV5-1 to TRBJ2-1; TRBD2 aligns across 8 bases. Germline CDR1 SGHRS, CDR2 YFSETQ. The V and J ends lost 1 base and 6 bases, in that order; junction bases with no gene match: 6. CDR3 length equals 15 residues. CDR3 in DNA: TGCGCCAGCAGCTTGTCCGGGGGGGTTGGCAATGAGCAGTTCTTC. Protein: CASSLSGGVGNEQFF. Based on the CDR3 plus reference TRBV5-1 and TRBJ2-1, the full variable domain is KAGVTQTPRYLIKTRGQQVTLSCSPISGHRSVSWYQQTPGQGLQFLFEYFSETQRNKGNFPGRFSGRQFSNSRSEMNVSTLELGDSALYLCASSLSGGVGNEQFFGPGTRLTVL.

The genes are TRBV11-3 and TRBJ2-7; D is ambiguous. Germline CDR1 and CDR2: SGHNT and YENEEA. The CDR3 covers 14 residues. V lost 0 bases, J lost 2 bases, and 8 bases lay in between. In DNA, the CDR3 is TGTGCCAGCAGCTTAGAGGGGAAGGCCTACGAGCAGTACTTC. This encodes CASSLEGKAYEQYF.

The chain employs TRBV9 and TRBJ2-3; a possible D gene is TRBD2 (6 bases). Germline CDR1 and CDR2: SGDLS and YYNGEE. V shed 0 bases and J shed 2 bases, with 13 bases lying between them. This CDR3 region has 16 residues. CDR3 nucleotides: TGTGCCAGCAGCGTAGCTACGGGGGAATTCACAGATACGCAGTATTTT. This codes for CASSVATGEFTDTQYF.

The V gene is TRBV4-1, the J gene TRBJ1-1, with TRBD1 matching 8 bases. J gave up 4 bases and V 4 bases, and 8 bases lay outside the gene matches. CDR3 length: 15 residues. Germline CDR1 MGHRA, CDR2 YSYEKL. The CDR3 region is CASSLTGGVGTEAFF. The DNA for the CDR3 is TGCGCCAGCAGCCTAACAGGGGGGGTTGGCACTGAAGCTTTCTTT.

This chain connects TRBV30 to TRBJ2-1; 9 bases agree with TRBD1. The CDR3 contains 14 residues. The ends lost 3 bases at V and 5 bases at J; junction bases unmatched: 5. Germline lookup yields CDR1 GTSNPN and CDR2 SVGIG (reference sequence). CDR3 in DNA: TGTGCCTGGAGCGCGGGACAGGGAAACAATGAGCAGTTCTTC. This sequence encodes CAWSAGQGNNEQFF.